This TCR beta chain was sequenced for a study of technical replicates of blood from several donors. TCRdb's table, derived via immunoSEQ multiplex PCR, lists solely in-frame clones and lacks some. Of 68,000 or so clones listed, about nine tenths were seen once; the top ten hold over 4%. This clone was observed a single time. The specimen was PBMCs. This clonotype originated in a human donor in good health. Some clones in this sample may be carry-over from other donors' samples.

For the CDR3, the DNA is TGTGCCAGCAGCTTAGCTCCCGGGACAGATACGCAGTATTTT. This gives the protein CASSLAPGTDTQYF. The rearrangement joins TRBV11-1 to TRBJ2-3; the D is unclear. Germline loops: CDR1 SGHAT, CDR2 FQDESV (reference sequence). V lost 0 bases to trimming and J lost 3 bases, with 7 bases between them. The CDR3 extends over 14 amino acids.